The sequence of this T cell receptor (beta chain) was determined in a study of neurological immune-mediated disorders. Study-level points and caveats: HTLV-1-associated myelopathy had the most TCR clonal expansion, whereas multiple sclerosis had the least (lower than in healthy controls).

This clonotype is termed medium-sized. What it binds is unknown. TCRdb independently ran MiXCR on the 5' RACE reads; one entry per CDR3 protein. The data hold 25,000 to 30,000 distinct CDR3 sequences, with 20% to 25% observed a single time. The CDR3 consists of 15 residues. The germline V and J ends were trimmed by 4 bases and 8 bases, with 20 bases remaining between them. Germline V gene lookup returns CDR1 SGHTA and CDR2 FQGNSA. The clonotype originates from a man aged 45 to 65 with HTLV-1-associated myelopathy (HAM/TSP). The rearrangement joins TRBV7-2 to TRBJ1-1, with a tentative D call TRBD1 (5 bases). The sequenced sample was CD4+ T cells from blood. Here the CDR3 DNA reads TGTGCCAGCAGCTACCACGGGACGGTAGGCGGAGAAGCTTTCTTT. It is translated as CASSYHGTVGGEAFF.